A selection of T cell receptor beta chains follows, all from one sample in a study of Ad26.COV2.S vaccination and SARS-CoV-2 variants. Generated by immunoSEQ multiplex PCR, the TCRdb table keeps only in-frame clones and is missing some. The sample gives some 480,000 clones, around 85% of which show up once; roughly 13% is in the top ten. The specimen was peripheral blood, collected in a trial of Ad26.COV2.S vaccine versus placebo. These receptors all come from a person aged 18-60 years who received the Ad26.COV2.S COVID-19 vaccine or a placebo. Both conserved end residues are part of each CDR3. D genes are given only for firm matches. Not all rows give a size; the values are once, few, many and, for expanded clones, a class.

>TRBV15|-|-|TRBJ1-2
CATSRVGQIYGYTF
TGTGCCACCAGCAGAGTGGGGCAGATCTACGGCTACACCTTC
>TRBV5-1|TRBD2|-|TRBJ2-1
CASSLGLAGGPAADEQFF
TGCGCCAGCAGCTTGGGTTTAGCGGGAGGTCCCGCAGCTGATGAGCAGTTCTTC
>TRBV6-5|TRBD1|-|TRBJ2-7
CASRDPGQGLREQYF
TGTGCCAGCAGGGATCCGGGACAGGGGCTGAGGGAGCAGTACTTC
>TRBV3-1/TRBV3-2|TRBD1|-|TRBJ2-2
CATGGRAGAGELFF
TGTGCCACAGGGGGCAGGGCGGGCGCCGGGGAGCTGTTTTTT
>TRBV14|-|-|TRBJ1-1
CASSQDWDTEAFF
TGTGCCAGCAGCCAAGATTGGGACACTGAAGCTTTCTTT
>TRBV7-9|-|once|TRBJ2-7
CASSSTVTPTWGYEQYF
TGTGCCAGCAGCTCCACGGTTACACCTACTTGGGGCTACGAGCAGTACTTC
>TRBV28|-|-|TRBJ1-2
CASSLTGQTIYGYTF
TGTGCCAGCAGCCTTACCGGACAGACAATTTATGGCTACACCTTC
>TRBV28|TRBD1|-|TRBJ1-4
CASSLYTGGLGKLFF
TGTGCCAGCAGTTTATATACAGGGGGTCTTGGAAAACTGTTTTTT
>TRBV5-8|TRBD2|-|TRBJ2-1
CASSSGGEQFF
TGTGCCAGCAGCTCCGGGGGGGAGCAGTTCTTC
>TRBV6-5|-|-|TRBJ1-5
CASKIGQPNQPQHF
TGTGCCAGCAAAATAGGACAGCCCAATCAGCCCCAGCATTTT
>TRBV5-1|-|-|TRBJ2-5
CASSASRGGTQYF
TGCGCCAGCAGTGCCAGTAGGGGGGGGACCCAGTACTTC
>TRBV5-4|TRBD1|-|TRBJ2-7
CASNAGTRGEQYF
TGTGCCAGCAACGCCGGGACCAGGGGGGAGCAGTACTTC
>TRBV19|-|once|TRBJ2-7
CASSIDGVRDEQYF
TGTGCCAGTAGTATAGATGGGGTACGAGACGAGCAGTACTTC
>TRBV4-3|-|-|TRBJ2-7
CASSQTVNSYEQYF
TGCGCCAGCAGCCAGACAGTTAACTCCTACGAGCAGTACTTC
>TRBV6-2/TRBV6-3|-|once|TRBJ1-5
CASSSHKTALSNQPQHF
TGTGCCAGCAGTTCACATAAGACAGCGCTTAGCAATCAGCCCCAGCATTTT
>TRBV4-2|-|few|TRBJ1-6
CASSQVAGTLHF
TGTGCCAGCAGCCAAGTGGCGGGAACCCTCCACTTT
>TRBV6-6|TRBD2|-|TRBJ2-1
CASSYPGLAGNEQFF
TGTGCCAGCAGTTACCCGGGACTAGCGGGGAACGAGCAGTTCTTC
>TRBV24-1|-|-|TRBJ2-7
CATSDRYEQYF
TGTGCCACCAGTGATCGGTACGAGCAGTACTTC
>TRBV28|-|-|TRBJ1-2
CASSSLQGWSEGYTF
TGTGCCAGCAGTTCCTTACAGGGCTGGAGTGAGGGCTACACCTTC
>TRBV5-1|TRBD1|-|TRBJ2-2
CASSLTGQGASGELFF
TGCGCCAGCAGCTTAACGGGACAGGGGGCCTCCGGGGAGCTGTTTTTT
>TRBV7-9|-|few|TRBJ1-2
CASSLASGDGYTF
TGTGCCAGCAGCTTAGCCTCGGGAGATGGCTACACCTTC
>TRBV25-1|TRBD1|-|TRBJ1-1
CASSAQTGSGTEAFF
TGTGCCAGCAGTGCCCAGACAGGGTCGGGTACTGAAGCTTTCTTT
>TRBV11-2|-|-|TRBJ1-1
CASSLDGVTEAFF
TGTGCCAGCAGCTTAGATGGTGTCACTGAAGCTTTCTTT
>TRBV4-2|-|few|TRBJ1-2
CASSQDGGYTF
TGTGCCAGCAGCCAAGATGGTGGCTACACCTTC
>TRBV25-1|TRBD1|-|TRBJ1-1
CASGLPGQGEAFF
TGTGCCAGCGGACTTCCGGGACAGGGGGAAGCTTTCTTT
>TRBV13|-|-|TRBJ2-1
CASKYAGDEQFF
TGTGCCAGCAAGTATGCGGGTGATGAGCAGTTCTTC
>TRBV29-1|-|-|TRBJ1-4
CSVEGLPNEKLFF
TGCAGCGTTGAGGGACTTCCTAATGAAAAACTGTTTTTT
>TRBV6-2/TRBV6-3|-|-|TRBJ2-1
CASRYNNEQFF
TGTGCCAGCAGGTACAACAATGAGCAGTTCTTC
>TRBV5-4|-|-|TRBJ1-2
CASSFPGSRHGYTF
TGTGCCAGCAGCTTTCCCGGGTCTAGACATGGCTACACCTTC
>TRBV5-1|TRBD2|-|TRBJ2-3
CASSRLAGGGASTDTQYF
TGCGCCAGCAGCCGACTGGCGGGAGGTGGGGCTAGCACAGATACGCAGTATTTT
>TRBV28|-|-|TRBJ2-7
CASSSPGLLYEQYF
TGTGCCAGCAGTTCGCCGGGACTCCTATACGAGCAGTACTTC
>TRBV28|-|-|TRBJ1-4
CASNSGEKLFF
TGTGCCAGTAACTCAGGGGAAAAACTGTTTTTT
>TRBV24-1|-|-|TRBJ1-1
CATSKTERGTEAFF
TGTGCCACCAGTAAGACAGAACGGGGCACTGAAGCTTTCTTT
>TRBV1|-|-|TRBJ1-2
CTSSQERVRQVINYGYTF
TGCACCAGCAGCCAAGAAAGGGTAAGGCAGGTCATTAACTATGGCTACACCTTC
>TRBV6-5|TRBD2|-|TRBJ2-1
CASSYLGLVDNEQFF
TGTGCCAGCAGTTACCTCGGACTAGTCGACAATGAGCAGTTCTTC
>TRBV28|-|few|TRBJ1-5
CASSPADRPNQPQHF
TGTGCCAGCAGTCCGGCGGACAGACCCAATCAGCCCCAGCATTTT
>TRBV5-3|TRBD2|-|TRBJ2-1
CARSLVIAGKDNEQFF
TGTGCCAGAAGCTTGGTAATAGCGGGGAAAGACAATGAGCAGTTCTTC